A single sample gave rise to the 24 T cell receptor beta chains below, sequenced in a study of blood T cells in healthy people across ages. It was with a sample-barcoded 5' primer and a J-beta primer mix that a second PCR of roughly 7 to 12 cycles was run. One entry per CDR3 protein results from TCRdb running MiXCR on the 5' RACE reads. The sample includes about a million distinct CDR3 sequences, just over 50% of them seen just once. Input material: blood. Receptor source: an older woman in good health.

The chain is built from TRBV6-1 and TRBJ2-3; 7 nucleotides agree with TRBD2. CDR1 and CDR2 from the germline V gene are MNHNS and SASEGT. Trimming removed 8 bases from V and 2 bases from J; junction bases left unmatched: 7. The length of the CDR3 is 14 residues. The CDR3 DNA follows: TGTGCCAGCCGCGGGGGAGTCAACACAGATACGCAGTATTTT. Translation: CASRGGVNTDTQYF.

This clonotype has a handful of counts. The chain links TRBV7-8 to TRBJ2-1, with unresolved D. CDR3 length: 15 amino acids. The V and J ends lost 3 bases and 0 bases respectively, with 9 bases between them. Germline CDR1 SGHVS, CDR2 FQNEAQ. For the CDR3, the DNA is TGTGCCAGCAGCTTTGACGGCCCCTCCTACAATGAGCAGTTCTTC. Residues: CASSFDGPSYNEQFF.

The CDR3, as DNA: TGTGCCATCAGTGAGCCAGGGGAGGGGTACAATGAGCAGTTCTTC. Translated: CAISEPGEGYNEQFF. The chain recombines TRBV10-3 with TRBJ2-1; weak D call: TRBD2 (7 bases). V gave up 2 bases and J gave up 4 bases, with 12 bases separating them. Germline values: CDR1 ENHRY, CDR2 SYGVKD. The CDR3 contains 15 residues.

The V gene is TRBV3-1, the J gene TRBJ2-7; either TRBD1 or TRBD2 may fit D (6 bases each). The DNA end is a closer match to TRBJ2-5, so the J assignment may be wrong. Germline V gene data show CDR1 as LGHDT and CDR2 as YNNKEL (reference sequence). The CDR3 spans 14 residues. CDR3 sequence (DNA): TGTGCCAGCAGAGCACAGGGAGGCGGAGAGACCCAGTACTTC. Translation gives CASRAQGGGETQYF.

This chain links TRBV7-2 with TRBJ2-7; no clear D gene. V lost 6 bases to trimming and J lost 4 bases, with 7 bases between them. This CDR3 has 11 residues. CDR1 and CDR2 (germline): SGHTA, FQGNSA. This CDR3 reads CASRGRYEQYF. The CDR3 coding sequence is TGTGCCAGCAGAGGGCGGTACGAGCAGTACTTC.

The CDR3 loop reads CASSFSQQLFSYEQYF. The CDR3 region has the DNA TGCGCCAGCAGTTTTAGCCAGCAGCTTTTTTCCTACGAGCAGTACTTC. V usage is TRBV5-1 and J usage is TRBJ2-7; D is unclear. Germline values: CDR1 SGHRS, CDR2 YFSETQ. Trimming removed 5 bases at V and 1 base at J, with 19 bases between. This CDR3 spans 16 amino acids.

This clonotype was counted only a few times. This rearrangement joins TRBV7-8 to TRBJ2-7; 8 bases match TRBD2. V gave up 7 bases and J gave up 2 bases; unmatched junction bases: 7. This CDR3 region has 14 residues. Germline loops: CDR1 SGHVS, CDR2 FQNEAQ. In nucleotides, the CDR3 is TGTGCCAGCACCCCCGGCGGGAGGCCCTACGAGCAGTACTTC. As protein: CASTPGGRPYEQYF.

The rearrangement links TRBV11-2 to TRBJ2-6, with D perhaps matching TRBD1 (6 bases). Germline CDR1 reads SGHAT; CDR2 reads FQNNGV. V lost 5 bases and J 2 bases, leaving 19 bases between the germline ends. The CDR3 runs 18 residues. The CDR3 DNA reads TGTGCCAGCAGCCCGAGAGGACAGCTAGTTGCTGGGGCCAACGTCCTGACTTTC. As protein: CASSPRGQLVAGANVLTF.

This clonotype was counted many times. This could be a read error, since a much larger clone is one nucleotide away. The chain combines TRBV12-3 or TRBV12-4 with TRBJ2-5; D gene unclear. V dropped 7 bases and J dropped 11 bases, with 8 bases sitting between them. The CDR3 runs to 9 residues. CDR3 DNA: TGTGCCAGCAATAATGAGCAGTACTTC. Amino acids: CASNNEQYF.

This chain joins TRBV7-2 and TRBJ2-5; D possibly corresponds to TRBD2 (6 bases). CDR1 is SGHTA and CDR2 is FQGNSA in the germline V gene. The CDR3 runs to 14 residues. Trimming cost V 2 bases and J 11 bases, with 18 bases left between them. The CDR3: CASSLSLVGRGQYF. CDR3 coding DNA: TGTGCCAGCAGCTTAAGTCTGGTGGGCCGGGGGCAGTACTTC. The whole variable domain, filled in from reference TRBV7-2 and TRBJ2-5, reads GAGVSQSPSNKVTEKGKDVELRCDPISGHTALYWYRQSLGQGLEFLIYFQGNSAPDKSGLPSDRFSAERTGGSVSTLTIQRTQQEDSAVYLCASSLSLVGRGQYFGPGTRLLVL.

The chain carries TRBV29-1 and TRBJ2-4; the D is unclear. The CDR3 is made up of 13 amino acids. Germline assignment: CDR1 SQVTM and CDR2 ANQGSEA. Between the trimmed V and J ends, which lost 4 bases and 13 bases, there was a span of 20 bases. The CDR3 DNA reads as TGCAGCGTTGGTTCCCCAGACCGGCGCAAGCAGTACTTC. Its protein is CSVGSPDRRKQYF.

This chain uses TRBV27 with TRBJ2-7; D unresolved. The CDR3 is made up of 15 amino acids. V was pared by 3 bases and J by 6 bases, with 18 bases between. CDR1 is MNHEY and CDR2 is SMNVEV in the germline V gene (reference sequence). The CDR3 bases are TGTGCCAGCAGTTTGAAAGCCACCCCCGACTCCGAGCAGTACTTC. This codes for CASSLKATPDSEQYF.

The gene calls are TRBV7-2 and TRBJ2-1, with TRBD1 identical over 10 bases. V shed 2 bases, J shed 15 bases, and the junction held 10 bases outside the gene matches. The CDR3 is 14 residues long. Germline CDR1 SGHTA, CDR2 FQGNSA. The CDR3 here is CASSLMIGDRGLFF. CDR3 sequence (DNA): TGTGCCAGCAGCTTAATGATTGGGGACAGGGGACTGTTCTTC.

This chain connects TRBV12-3 or TRBV12-4 to TRBJ2-5; 12 bases map to TRBD2. J gave up 9 bases and V 7 bases, and 12 bases lay outside the gene matches. The CDR3 loop spans 15 amino acids. CDR3 nucleotides: TGTGCCAGCACCCCGACTAGCGGGAGCCTGCGGGCCCAGTACTTC. The encoded protein is CASTPTSGSLRAQYF.

V is TRBV4-3 and J is TRBJ2-1; 9 nucleotides agree with TRBD2. The CDR3 is made up of 16 amino acids. V lost 0 bases to trimming and J lost 3 bases; unmatched junction nucleotides: 3. Germline values: CDR1 LGHNA, CDR2 YSLEER. The CDR3: CASSQDSGGHYNEQFF. The CDR3 nucleotides are TGCGCCAGCAGCCAAGATAGCGGGGGACACTACAATGAGCAGTTCTTC.

The rearrangement links TRBV15 to TRBJ2-3, with TRBD2 as a possible D gene (6 bases). V was pared by 8 bases and J by 3 bases, with 15 bases between. This CDR3 has 14 amino acids. Germline CDR1 and CDR2: LNHNV and YYDKDF (reference sequence). The CDR3 bases are TGTGCCACCGCCCGACTAGGGAAGACAGATACGCAGTATTTT. Translation: CATARLGKTDTQYF.

About this clonotype itself: A much larger clone differs by one base, so this may be a read error. The rearrangement links TRBV12-3 or TRBV12-4 to TRBJ2-5; maybe TRBD2 (7 bases). Trimming removed 3 bases at V and 11 bases at J, with 22 bases between. The CDR3 sequence is 15 residues long. The CDR3 protein is CASSLAGASYNEQYF. The CDR3 DNA reads as TGTGCCAGCAGTTTGGCGGGGGCATCTTACAATGAGCAGTACTTC.

CDR3 in amino acids: CASSLTVPEGTQYF. DNA of the CDR3: TGTGCCAGCAGTTTAACAGTACCTGAAGGGACGCAGTATTTT. This sequence joins TRBV28 and TRBJ2-3; D is unclear. The germline CDR1 and CDR2 sequences are MDHEN and SYDVKM. V lost 2 bases to trimming and J lost 9 bases, with 15 bases between them. This CDR3 comprises 14 residues.

The J gene is TRBJ2-5, the V gene TRBV18; D is unclear. Trimming shortened V by 0 bases and J by 2 bases, and 7 bases separated the two germline ends. The CDR3 totals 14 residues. Germline CDR1 and CDR2: KGHSH and LQKENI. The CDR3 sequence: CASSPPEPQETQYF. DNA for the CDR3: TGTGCCAGCTCACCACCGGAGCCTCAAGAGACCCAGTACTTC. Full variable domain (missing parts from reference TRBV18 and TRBJ2-5): NAGVMQNPRHLVRRRGQEARLRCSPMKGHSHVYWYRQLPEEGLKFMVYLQKENIIDESGMPKERFSAEFPKEGPSILRIQQVVRGDSAAYFCASSPPEPQETQYFGPGTRLLVL.

The chain uses TRBV12-3 or TRBV12-4 and TRBJ2-7, with D possibly TRBD2 on 6 matching bases. V was clipped by 7 bases and J by 6 bases, with 22 bases between them. The CDR3 loop spans 15 amino acids. The CDR3 DNA reads as TGTGCCAGCAAATGGGCCGGGACTTCCTCAGGCGAGCAGTACTTC. It encodes CASKWAGTSSGEQYF.

The chain joins TRBV18 to TRBJ2-7; TRBD1 matches 7 bases. The V and J ends lost 0 bases and 0 bases, in that order; junction bases with no gene match: 5. Germline V gives CDR1 KGHSH, CDR2 LQKENI. CDR3 size: 16 residues. This CDR3 is CASSPPGTASSYEQYF. The CDR3 DNA reads TGTGCCAGCTCACCACCAGGGACAGCCAGCTCCTACGAGCAGTACTTC. Filled out from reference TRBV18 and TRBJ2-7, the complete variable domain reads NAGVMQNPRHLVRRRGQEARLRCSPMKGHSHVYWYRQLPEEGLKFMVYLQKENIIDESGMPKERFSAEFPKEGPSILRIQQVVRGDSAAYFCASSPPGTASSYEQYFGPGTRLTVT.

The genes are TRBV7-2 and TRBJ2-7; D possibly corresponds to TRBD1 (5 bases). Trimming stripped 3 bases from V and 7 bases from J, with 16 bases between. Germline CDR1 and CDR2: SGHTA and FQGNSA. The CDR3 runs to 14 residues. CDR3 nucleotide sequence: TGTGCCAGCAGCTTCTTAGGACACCCCAATGAGCAGTACTTC. This translates into CASSFLGHPNEQYF.

The V call is TRBV11-2, the J call TRBJ2-3; D remains ambiguous. The V end was cut by 4 bases, the J end by 6 bases, with 11 bases between. CDR1 and CDR2 from the germline V gene are SGHAT and FQNNGV. This CDR3 is built from 13 residues. The DNA of the CDR3 is TGTGCCAGCAGCTATCAACCTGCCGATACGCAGTATTTT. It yields the protein CASSYQPADTQYF. Looking up the rest from reference TRBV11-2 and TRBJ2-3 gives the full variable domain: EAGVAQSPRYKIIEKRQSVAFWCNPISGHATLYWYQQILGQGPKLLIQFQNNGVVDDSQLPKDRFSAERLKGVDSTLKIQPAKLEDSAVYLCASSYQPADTQYFGPGTRLTVL.

This chain connects TRBV4-1 to TRBJ1-4; tentative D call: TRBD1 (6 bases). The V end lost 7 bases, the J end lost 10 bases, and 16 bases lay between the germline ends. CDR1 is MGHRA and CDR2 is YSYEKL in the germline V gene. CDR3 length: 13 amino acids. The CDR3 loop is CASMPGTIGKLFF. DNA of the CDR3: TGCGCCAGCATGCCCGGGACAATTGGAAAACTGTTTTTT.